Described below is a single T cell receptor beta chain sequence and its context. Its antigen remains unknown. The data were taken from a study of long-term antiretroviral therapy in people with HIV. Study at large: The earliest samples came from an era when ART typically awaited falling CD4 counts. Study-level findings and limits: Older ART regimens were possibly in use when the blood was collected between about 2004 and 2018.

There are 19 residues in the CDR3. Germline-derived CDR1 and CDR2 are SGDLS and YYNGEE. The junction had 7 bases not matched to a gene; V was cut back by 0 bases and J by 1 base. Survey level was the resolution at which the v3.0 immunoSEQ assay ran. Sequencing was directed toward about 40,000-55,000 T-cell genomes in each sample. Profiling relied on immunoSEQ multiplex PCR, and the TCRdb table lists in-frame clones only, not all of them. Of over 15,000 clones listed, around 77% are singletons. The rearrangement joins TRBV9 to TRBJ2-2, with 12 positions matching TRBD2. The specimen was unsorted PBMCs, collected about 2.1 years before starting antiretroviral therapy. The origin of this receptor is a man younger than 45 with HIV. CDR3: CASSVGFLTSGRNTGELFF. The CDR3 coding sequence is TGTGCCAGCAGCGTAGGTTTTTTGACTAGCGGGAGGAACACCGGGGAGCTGTTTTTT.